This T cell receptor beta chain was retrieved from a study of technical replicates of blood from a few donors. The method was immunoSEQ multiplex PCR; TCRdb's version includes in-frame clones alone and lacks a portion of them. Of tens of thousands of clones in the sample, approximately 98% were seen once. V was pared by 1 base and J by 2 bases, with 10 bases between. In germline, CDR1 is SGHRS, CDR2 YFSETQ. The CDR3 contains 15 residues. The source material was T cells isolated from PBMCs. The genes are TRBV5-1 and TRBJ2-1; the D gene is possibly TRBD1 (5 bases). This receptor was taken from a human donor in good health. CDR3 sequence reads: CASSLSLGAYNEQFF. The CDR3 nucleotides are TGCGCCAGCAGCTTGTCCCTAGGGGCCTACAATGAGCAGTTCTTC.